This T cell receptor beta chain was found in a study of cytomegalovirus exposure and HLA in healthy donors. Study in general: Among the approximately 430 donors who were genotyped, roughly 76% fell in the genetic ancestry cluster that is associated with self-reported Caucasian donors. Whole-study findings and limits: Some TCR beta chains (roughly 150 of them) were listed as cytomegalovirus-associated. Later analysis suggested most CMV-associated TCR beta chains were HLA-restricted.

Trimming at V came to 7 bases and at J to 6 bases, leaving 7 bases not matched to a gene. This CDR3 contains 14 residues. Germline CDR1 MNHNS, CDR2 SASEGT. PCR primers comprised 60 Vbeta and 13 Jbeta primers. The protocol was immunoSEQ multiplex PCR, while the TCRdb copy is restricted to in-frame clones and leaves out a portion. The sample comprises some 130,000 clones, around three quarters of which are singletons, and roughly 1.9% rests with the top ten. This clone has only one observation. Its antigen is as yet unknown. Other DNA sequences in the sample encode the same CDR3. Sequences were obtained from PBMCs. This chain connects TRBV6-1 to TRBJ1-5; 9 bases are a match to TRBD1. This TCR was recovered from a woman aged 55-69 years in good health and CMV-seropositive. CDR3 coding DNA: TGTGCCAGCAACGACAGGGGGAGGGGTCAGCCCCAGCATTTT. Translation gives CASNDRGRGQPQHF.